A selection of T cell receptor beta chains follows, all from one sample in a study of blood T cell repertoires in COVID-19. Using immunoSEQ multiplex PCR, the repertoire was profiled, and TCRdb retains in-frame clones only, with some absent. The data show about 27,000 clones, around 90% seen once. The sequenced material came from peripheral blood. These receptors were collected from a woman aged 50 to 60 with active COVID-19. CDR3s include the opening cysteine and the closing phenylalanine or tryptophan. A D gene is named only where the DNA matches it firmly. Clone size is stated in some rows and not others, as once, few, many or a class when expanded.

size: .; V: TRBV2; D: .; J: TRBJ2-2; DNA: TGTGCCAGCAGTGCGGAGGGGGAGGGCGCCGGGGAGCTGTTTTTT; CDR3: CASSAEGEGAGELFF
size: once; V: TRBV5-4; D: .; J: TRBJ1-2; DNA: TGTGCCAGCAGCGAGGACACGTCTAACTATGGCTACACCTTC; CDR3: CASSEDTSNYGYTF
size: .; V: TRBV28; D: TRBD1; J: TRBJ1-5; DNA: TGTGCCAGCAGTCTCCTCAGGGGGCAACAGCCCCAGCATTTT; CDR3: CASSLLRGQQPQHF
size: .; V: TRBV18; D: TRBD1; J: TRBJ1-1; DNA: TGTGCCAGCTCACCGGGACAGGCCACTGAAGCTTTCTTT; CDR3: CASSPGQATEAFF
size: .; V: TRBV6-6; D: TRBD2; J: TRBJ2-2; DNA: TGTGCCGTCGGACTAGCGGGAAACTTGGACGGGGAGCTGTTTTTT; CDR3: CAVGLAGNLDGELFF
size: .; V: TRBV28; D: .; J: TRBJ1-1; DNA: TGTGCCAGCAGTTTACCCACAGGTGAAGCTTTCTTT; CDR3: CASSLPTGEAFF
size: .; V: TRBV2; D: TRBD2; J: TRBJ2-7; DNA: TGTGCCAGCGGGACTAGCGGACCTGACTCCTACGAGCAGTACTTC; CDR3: CASGTSGPDSYEQYF
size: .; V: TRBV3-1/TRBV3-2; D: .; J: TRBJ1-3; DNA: TGTGCCAGCAGCCTAGCGGGCTCTGGAAACACCATATATTTT; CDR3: CASSLAGSGNTIYF
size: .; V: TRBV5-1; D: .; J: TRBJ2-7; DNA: TGCGCCAGCAGTTCACAGGGTTACGAGCAGTACTTC; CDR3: CASSSQGYEQYF
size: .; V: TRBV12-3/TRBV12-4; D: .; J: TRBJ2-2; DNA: TGTGCCAGCAGACCATTAGCCACCGGGGAGCTGTTTTTT; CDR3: CASRPLATGELFF
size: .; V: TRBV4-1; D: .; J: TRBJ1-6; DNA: TGCGCCAGCAGCCCGCGAAGATCCTCAGAGGCTAGCTCCTATAATTCACCCCTCCACTTT; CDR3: CASSPRRSSEASSYNSPLHF
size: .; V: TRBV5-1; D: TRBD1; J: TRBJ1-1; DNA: TGCGCCAGCAGCCCGGGGACAGGCCTTAGAGCTTTCTTT; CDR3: CASSPGTGLRAFF
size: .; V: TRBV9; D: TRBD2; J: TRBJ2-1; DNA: TGTGCCAGCAGCGTAGACCCGGGACTAGTCAATGAGCAGTTCTTC; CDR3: CASSVDPGLVNEQFF
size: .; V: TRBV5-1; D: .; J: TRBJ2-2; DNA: TGCGCCAGCAGCTCCAGGGCCACCGGGGAGCTGTTTTTT; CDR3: CASSSRATGELFF